Below are 15 T cell receptor beta chains sequenced from a single sample in a study of CD8+ T cells in alopecia areata (dated by TCRdb to the late 2010s). Libraries came from the immunoSEQ multiplex PCR assay. For TCR sequencing, RNA was extracted from every sample and reverse transcribed into cDNA to serve as template. TCRdb's version of the immuneACCESS table is confined to in-frame rearrangements and falls short of the full clone set. An unresolved V gene accounts for under half of the shortfall where checked; the remainder is of unknown origin. The sample contains hundreds of thousands of clones, 60% of them found a single time. 0.8% to 1% of the sample is held by the ten biggest clonotypes. The treatment or condition label for this specimen denotes: oral pan-JAK inhibitor, 5-10 mg twice daily. This specimen consisted of CD4+ T cells sorted from blood, obtained at approximately week 51, from a patient treated with tofacitinib. All receptors come from a human donor with alopecia areata.

The chain employs TRBV30 and TRBJ2-3; D unclear. Trimming left V 8 bases short and J 1 base short, with 16 bases between. The CDR3 contains 14 residues. CDR1 is GTSNPN, CDR2 SVGIG, per germline (reference sequence). The CDR3 DNA follows: TGTGCCCAACGACCGGCTGAGGGCACAGATACGCAGTATTTT. Protein product: CAQRPAEGTDTQYF. The full variable domain, with the rest looked up from reference TRBV30 and TRBJ2-3, is SQTIHQWPATLVQPVGSPLSLECTVEGTSNPNLYWYRQAAGRGLQLLFYSVGIGQISSEVPQNLSASRPQDRQFILSSKKLLLSDSGFYLCAQRPAEGTDTQYFGPGTRLTVL.

In this sample, this clone turned up a few times. V gene TRBV29-1 combines with J gene TRBJ2-7; 7 nucleotides line up with TRBD1. Germline V CDR1 and CDR2: SQVTM, ANQGSEA. V lost 7 bases and J lost 3; bases outside the gene matches: 9. CDR3 length equals 13 residues. CDR3 nucleotide sequence: TGCAGCGCCGAGGACAGGACCCGCTACGAGCAGTACTTC. This codes for CSAEDRTRYEQYF.

The genes are TRBV7-3 and TRBJ1-6; no definite D call. Germline V gene lookup returns CDR1 SGHTA and CDR2 FQGTGA. Between the trimmed V and J ends, which lost 8 bases and 4 bases, there was a span of 15 bases. The CDR3 covers 15 residues. The CDR3 reads CASASGSFYNSPLHF. CDR3 nucleotide sequence: TGTGCCAGCGCTTCGGGGAGTTTTTATAATTCACCCCTCCACTTT.

The chain has TRBV19 and TRBJ1-5; weak D call: TRBD1 (6 bases). The ends were cut back, 5 bases at V and 6 bases at J, with 17 bases in the middle. The CDR3 length is 15 residues. The germline gives CDR1 LNHDA, CDR2 SQIVND (reference sequence). CDR3 amino acids: CASSLASQGGQPQHF. CDR3 nucleotides: TGTGCCAGTAGTCTCGCCTCACAGGGCGGTCAGCCCCAGCATTTT.

J is TRBJ2-2 and V is TRBV7-9, with 12 bases aligning to TRBD2. From germline, CDR1 is SEHNR and CDR2 FQNEAQ (reference sequence). The CDR3 has 15 amino acids. J lost 5 bases, V lost 8 bases, and 6 bases had no gene match. CDR3 region: CASGRGTSGTGELFF. The CDR3 bases are TGTGCCAGCGGTCGCGGGACTAGCGGGACCGGGGAGCTGTTTTTT.

The chain joins TRBV13 to TRBJ2-5, with D possibly TRBD2 on 7 matching bases. CDR1 and CDR2 (germline): PRHDT, FYEKMQ (reference sequence). V was shortened by 5 bases and J by 5 bases, with 15 bases between the two germline ends. This CDR3 region has 14 residues. CDR3 nucleotide sequence: TGTGCCAGCAGCGCCCGGGGGGCAGGTGAGACCCAGTACTTC. Translating gives CASSARGAGETQYF.

CDR3 protein: CASSMLTDTQYF. The CDR3 DNA sequence: TGTGCCAGTAGTATGCTCACAGATACGCAGTATTTT. The J gene is TRBJ2-3, the V gene TRBV19, with D unresolved. V dropped 3 bases and J dropped 2 bases, with 3 bases sitting between them. Germline V CDR1 and CDR2: LNHDA, SQIVND (reference sequence). There are 12 residues in the CDR3.

The chain uses TRBV15 and TRBJ2-3; no definite D call. V lost 5 bases and J 9 bases, leaving 12 bases between the germline ends. The CDR3 is 12 residues long. Germline V CDR1 and CDR2: LNHNV, YYDKDF (reference sequence). The CDR3 DNA reads TGTGCCACCAGCCAAGACACGGTCACGCAGTATTTT. Residues: CATSQDTVTQYF.

The chain uses TRBV7-6 and TRBJ2-7, with D unresolved. The V end was cut by 1 base, the J end by 0 bases, with 4 bases between. Germline V lookup: CDR1 SGHVS, CDR2 FNYEAQ. The CDR3 totals 13 residues. CDR3 DNA: TGTGCCAGCAGCTTAGGAGCCTCCTACGAGCAGTACTTC. Protein product: CASSLGASYEQYF.

J is TRBJ2-2 and V is TRBV30; D may match TRBD1 or TRBD2 (5 bases each). CDR1 and CDR2 (germline): GTSNPN, SVGIG (reference sequence). The length of the CDR3 is 15 residues. V lost 8 bases, J lost 4 bases, and 20 bases lay in between. The CDR3 sequence: CAQHLSGRITGELFF. The CDR3 DNA follows: TGTGCCCAACACCTATCGGGACGTATCACCGGGGAGCTGTTTTTT.

This clone came up a few times. Here the CDR3 reads CASSPSPRSYEQFF. CDR3 bases: TGTGCCAGCAGCCCAAGTCCTCGCTCCTATGAGCAGTTCTTC. The chain recombines TRBV7-9 with TRBJ2-1; no definite D call. Per germline, CDR1 SEHNR and CDR2 FQNEAQ (reference sequence). Between the trimmed V and J ends, which lost 5 bases and 8 bases, there was a span of 16 bases. The CDR3 is 14 residues long. The whole variable domain, filled in from reference TRBV7-9 and TRBJ2-1, reads DTGVSQNPRHKITKRGQNVTFRCDPISEHNRLYWYRQTLGQGPEFLTYFQNEAQLEKSRLLSDRFSAERPKGSFSTLEIQRTEQGDSAMYLCASSPSPRSYEQFFGPGTRLTVL.

The gene calls are TRBV30 and TRBJ1-6; D is unclear. V lost 3 bases and J 7 bases, leaving 4 bases between the germline ends. The CDR3 extends over 11 amino acids. Germline V CDR1 and CDR2: GTSNPN, SVGIG (reference sequence). The DNA for the CDR3 is TGTGCCTGGAGGCAAAATTCACCCCTCCACTTT. This translates into CAWRQNSPLHF.

The chain carries TRBV2 and TRBJ2-3; D unresolved. Germline V lookup: CDR1 SNHLY, CDR2 FYNNEI. The CDR3 loop spans 11 amino acids. V lost 4 bases and J lost 9, with 8 bases in between. The CDR3, as DNA: TGTGCCAGCAGTGTGGGCCGAACGCAGTATTTT. Its translation: CASSVGRTQYF.

The rearrangement uses TRBV7-3 and TRBJ2-2; D perhaps matches TRBD1 (6 bases). V was clipped by 5 bases and J by 3 bases, with 10 bases between them. There are 14 residues in the CDR3. Germline values: CDR1 SGHTA, CDR2 FQGTGA. Here the CDR3 reads CASSAGAYTGELFF. For the CDR3, the DNA is TGTGCCAGCAGCGCAGGGGCCTACACCGGGGAGCTGTTTTTT.

This chain links TRBV7-3 with TRBJ1-1; D is ambiguous. CDR1 SGHTA and CDR2 FQGTGA come from the germline V gene. The CDR3 has 17 residues. V dropped 2 bases and J dropped 0 bases, with 16 bases sitting between them. The CDR3 DNA follows: TGTGCCAGCAGCTTAGTACGGGTGCAGCCGCTGAACACTGAAGCTTTCTTT. It yields the protein CASSLVRVQPLNTEAFF.